Below, 5 T cell receptor beta chains from the same sample are listed, as sequenced in a study of T cell responses to AZD1222 COVID-19 vaccine. Measured with immunoSEQ multiplex PCR; TCRdb has only the in-frame clones, and not every one. The sample shows some 110,000 clones, about 89% of them seen only once. This specimen consisted of peripheral blood, obtained 28 days after the second AZD1222 dose. The receptors were sampled from an adult who received the AZD1222 COVID-19 vaccine.

The sample holds a few counts of this clone. Written as DNA, the CDR3 is TGCGCCAGCAGCGCTGACAGTACTACCGGCTACACCTTC. Residues: CASSADSTTGYTF. This rearrangement joins TRBV5-1 to TRBJ1-2; maybe TRBD1 (5 bases). The V gene's germline CDR1 is SGHRS and CDR2 YFSETQ. V shed 4 bases and J shed 8 bases, with 15 bases lying between them. This CDR3 comprises 13 residues.

This clone was counted between two and nine times. This sequence joins TRBV5-4 and TRBJ1-3, with a possible D match to TRBD1 (5 bases). The ends were cut back, 7 bases at V and 12 bases at J, with 20 bases in the middle. CDR1 is SGHNT, CDR2 YYREEE, per germline (reference sequence). The CDR3 is 13 residues long. The CDR3 DNA is TGTGCCAGCCACGCCCGTGAGGGACCACTCATATATTTT. Amino acids: CASHAREGPLIYF.

The chain has TRBV3-1 (or the pseudogene TRBV3-2) and TRBJ1-1; a possible D gene is TRBD1 (5 bases). The CDR3 has 14 amino acids. Germline CDR1 and CDR2: LGHDT and YNNKEL (reference sequence). Trimming took off 2 bases at V and 1 base at J, with 8 bases between the two ends. The CDR3 nucleotides are TGTGCCAGCAGCCAACCGGGACCGAACACTGAAGCTTTCTTT. It translates to CASSQPGPNTEAFF.

V and J are TRBV11-3 and TRBJ2-7; no clear D. This CDR3 region has 14 residues. The germline V gene has CDR1 SGHNT and CDR2 YENEEA. V was pared by 5 bases and J by 2 bases, with 13 bases between. The CDR3 coding sequence is TGTGCCAGCAGCGCATACCGGGCCACCTACGAGCAGTACTTC. This gives the protein CASSAYRATYEQYF.

The chain employs TRBV28 and TRBJ2-3, with a tentative D call TRBD1 (6 bases). The germline CDR1 and CDR2 sequences are MDHEN and SYDVKM. Trimming left V 5 bases short and J 3 bases short, with 15 bases between. CDR3 length: 15 amino acids. CDR3 loop: CASSLGHYATDTQYF. The CDR3 DNA follows: TGTGCCAGCAGTCTGGGACACTATGCGACAGATACGCAGTATTTT.